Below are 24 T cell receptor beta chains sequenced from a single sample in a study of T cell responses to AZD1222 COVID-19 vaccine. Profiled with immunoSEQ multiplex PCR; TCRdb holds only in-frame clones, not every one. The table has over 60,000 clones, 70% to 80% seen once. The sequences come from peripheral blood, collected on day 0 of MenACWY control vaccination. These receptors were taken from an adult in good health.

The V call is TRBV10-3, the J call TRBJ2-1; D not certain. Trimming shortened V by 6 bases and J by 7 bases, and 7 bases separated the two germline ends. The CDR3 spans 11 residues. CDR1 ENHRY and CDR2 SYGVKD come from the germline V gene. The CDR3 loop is CAIRKRNEQFF. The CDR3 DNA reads TGTGCCATCAGGAAGAGGAATGAGCAGTTCTTC.

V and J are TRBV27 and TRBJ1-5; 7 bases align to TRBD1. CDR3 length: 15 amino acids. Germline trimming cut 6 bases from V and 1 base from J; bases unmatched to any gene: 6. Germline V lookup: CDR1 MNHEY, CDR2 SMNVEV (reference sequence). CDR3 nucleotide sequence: TGTGCCAGCAGACCGGACAGGAGAAGCAATCAGCCCCAGCATTTT. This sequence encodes CASRPDRRSNQPQHF.

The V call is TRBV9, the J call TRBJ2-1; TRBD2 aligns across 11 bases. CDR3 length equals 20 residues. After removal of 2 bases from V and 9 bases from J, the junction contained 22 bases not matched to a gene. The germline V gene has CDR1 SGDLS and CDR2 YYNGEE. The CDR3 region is CASSVGPGIAGGPFNFEQFF. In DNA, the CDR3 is TGTGCCAGCAGCGTGGGTCCCGGGATAGCGGGGGGGCCTTTCAATTTTGAGCAGTTCTTC.

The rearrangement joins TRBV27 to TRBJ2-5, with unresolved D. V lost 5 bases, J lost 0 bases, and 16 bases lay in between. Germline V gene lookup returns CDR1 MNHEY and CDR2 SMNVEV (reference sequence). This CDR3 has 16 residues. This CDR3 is CASSPIMATYQETQYF. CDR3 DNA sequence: TGTGCCAGCAGTCCAATCATGGCGACCTACCAAGAGACCCAGTACTTC.

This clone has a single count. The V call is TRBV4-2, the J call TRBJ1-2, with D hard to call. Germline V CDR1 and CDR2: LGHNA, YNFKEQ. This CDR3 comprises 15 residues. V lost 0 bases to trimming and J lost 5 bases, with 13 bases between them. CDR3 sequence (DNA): TGTGCCAGCAGCCAAGAAAGGCGGGAGAGTTATGGCTACACCTTC. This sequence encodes CASSQERRESYGYTF.

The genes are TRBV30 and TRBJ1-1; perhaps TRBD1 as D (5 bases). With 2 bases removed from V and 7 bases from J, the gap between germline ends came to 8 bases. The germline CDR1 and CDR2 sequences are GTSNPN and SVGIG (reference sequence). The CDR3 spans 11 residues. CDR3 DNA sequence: TGTGCCTGGAGTCGGACAAGTGAAGCTTTCTTT. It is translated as CAWSRTSEAFF.

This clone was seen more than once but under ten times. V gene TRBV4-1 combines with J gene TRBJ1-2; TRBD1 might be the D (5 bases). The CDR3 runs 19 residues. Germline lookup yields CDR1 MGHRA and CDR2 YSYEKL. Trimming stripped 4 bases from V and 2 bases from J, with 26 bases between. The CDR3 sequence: CASSPGGGIGLRSNYGYTF. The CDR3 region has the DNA TGCGCCAGCAGCCCGGGTGGGGGGATAGGCCTCAGATCGAACTATGGCTACACCTTC.

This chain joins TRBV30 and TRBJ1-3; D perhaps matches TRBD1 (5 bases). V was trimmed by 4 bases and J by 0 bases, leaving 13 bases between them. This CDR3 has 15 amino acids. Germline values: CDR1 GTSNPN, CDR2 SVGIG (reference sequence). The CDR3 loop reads CAWKPPGLSGNTIYF. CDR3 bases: TGTGCCTGGAAACCTCCGGGACTCTCTGGAAACACCATATATTTT.

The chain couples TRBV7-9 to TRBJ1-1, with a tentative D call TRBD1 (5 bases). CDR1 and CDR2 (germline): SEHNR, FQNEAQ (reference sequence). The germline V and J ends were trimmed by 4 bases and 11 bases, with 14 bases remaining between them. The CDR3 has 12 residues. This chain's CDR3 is CASSWGEMGAFF. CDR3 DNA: TGTGCCAGCAGCTGGGGCGAGATGGGGGCTTTCTTT.

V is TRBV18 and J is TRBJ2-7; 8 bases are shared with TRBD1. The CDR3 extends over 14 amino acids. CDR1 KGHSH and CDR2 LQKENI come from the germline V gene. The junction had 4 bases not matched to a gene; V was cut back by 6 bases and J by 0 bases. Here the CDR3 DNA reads TGTGCCAGCTCTTGGACAGGGAGCTCCTACGAGCAGTACTTC. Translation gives CASSWTGSSYEQYF.

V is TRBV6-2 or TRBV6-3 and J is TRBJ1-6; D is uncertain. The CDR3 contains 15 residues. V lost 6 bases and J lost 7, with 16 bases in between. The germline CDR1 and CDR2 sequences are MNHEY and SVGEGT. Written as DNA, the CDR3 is TGTGCCAGCAGCTCAAACGGTTTACGGAATTCACCCCTCCACTTT. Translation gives CASSSNGLRNSPLHF.

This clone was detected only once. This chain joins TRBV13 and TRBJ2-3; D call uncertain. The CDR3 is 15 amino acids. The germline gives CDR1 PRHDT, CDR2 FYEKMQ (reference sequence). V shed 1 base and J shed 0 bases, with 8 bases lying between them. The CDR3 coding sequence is TGTGCCAGCAGCTTAGACGGCACTAGCACAGATACGCAGTATTTT. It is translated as CASSLDGTSTDTQYF.

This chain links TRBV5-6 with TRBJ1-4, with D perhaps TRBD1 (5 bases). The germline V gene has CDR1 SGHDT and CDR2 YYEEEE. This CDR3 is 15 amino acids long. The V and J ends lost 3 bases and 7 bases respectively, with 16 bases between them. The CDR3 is CASSSTPGPTEKLFF. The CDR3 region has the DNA TGTGCCAGCAGCTCAACTCCGGGACCGACTGAAAAACTGTTTTTT.

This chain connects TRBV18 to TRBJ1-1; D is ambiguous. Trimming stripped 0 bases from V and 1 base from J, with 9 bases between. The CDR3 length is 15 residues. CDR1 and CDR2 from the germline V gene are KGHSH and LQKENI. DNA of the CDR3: TGTGCCAGCTCACCACCGCAAGGCGGGAACACTGAAGCTTTCTTT. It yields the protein CASSPPQGGNTEAFF.

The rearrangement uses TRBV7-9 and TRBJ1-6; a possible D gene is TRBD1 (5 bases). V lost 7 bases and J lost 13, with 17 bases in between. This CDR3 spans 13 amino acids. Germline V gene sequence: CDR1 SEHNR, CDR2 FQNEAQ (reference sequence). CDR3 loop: CASMELRGVPLHF. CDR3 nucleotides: TGTGCCAGCATGGAGCTGCGGGGGGTGCCCCTCCACTTT.

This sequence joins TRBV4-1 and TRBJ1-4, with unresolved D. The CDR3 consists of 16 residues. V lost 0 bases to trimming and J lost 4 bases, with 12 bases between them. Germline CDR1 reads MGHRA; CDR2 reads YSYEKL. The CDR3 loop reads CASSQENPQINEKLFF. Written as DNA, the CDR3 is TGCGCCAGCAGCCAAGAAAATCCACAGATTAATGAAAAACTGTTTTTT.

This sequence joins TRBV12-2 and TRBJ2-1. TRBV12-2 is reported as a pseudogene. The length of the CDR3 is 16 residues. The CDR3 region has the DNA TGTGCAAGTCGCCGGACGGGACGGAGCTCCTACAATGAGCAGTTCTTC. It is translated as CASRRTGRSSYNEQFF.

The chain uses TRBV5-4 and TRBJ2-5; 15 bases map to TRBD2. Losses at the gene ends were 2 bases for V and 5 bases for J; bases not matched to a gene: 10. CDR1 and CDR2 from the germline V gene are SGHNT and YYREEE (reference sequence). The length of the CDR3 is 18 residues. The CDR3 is CASSLGTSGGISSETQYF. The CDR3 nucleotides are TGTGCCAGCAGCTTAGGGACTAGCGGGGGGATATCTTCCGAGACCCAGTACTTC. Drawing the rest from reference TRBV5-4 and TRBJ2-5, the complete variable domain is ETGVTQSPTHLIKTRGQQVTLRCSSQSGHNTVSWYQQALGQGPQFIFQYYREEENGRGNFPPRFSGLQFPNYSSELNVNALELDDSALYLCASSLGTSGGISSETQYFGPGTRLLVL.

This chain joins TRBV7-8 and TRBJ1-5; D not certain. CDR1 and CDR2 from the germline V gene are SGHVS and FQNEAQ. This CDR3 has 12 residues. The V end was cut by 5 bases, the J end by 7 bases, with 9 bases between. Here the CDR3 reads CASSRPDQPQHF. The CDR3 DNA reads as TGTGCCAGCAGCCGTCCAGACCAGCCCCAGCATTTT.

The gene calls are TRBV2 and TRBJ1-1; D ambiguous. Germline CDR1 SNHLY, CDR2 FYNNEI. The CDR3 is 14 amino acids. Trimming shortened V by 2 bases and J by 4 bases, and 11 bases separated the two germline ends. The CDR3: CASSENIKGTEAFF. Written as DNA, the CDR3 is TGTGCCAGCAGTGAAAACATAAAGGGCACTGAAGCTTTCTTT.

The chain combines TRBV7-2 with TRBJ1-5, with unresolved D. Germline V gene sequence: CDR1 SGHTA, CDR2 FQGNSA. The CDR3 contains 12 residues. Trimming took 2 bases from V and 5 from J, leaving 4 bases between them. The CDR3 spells CASSLPDQPQHF. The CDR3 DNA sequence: TGTGCCAGCAGCTTACCGGATCAGCCCCAGCATTTT.

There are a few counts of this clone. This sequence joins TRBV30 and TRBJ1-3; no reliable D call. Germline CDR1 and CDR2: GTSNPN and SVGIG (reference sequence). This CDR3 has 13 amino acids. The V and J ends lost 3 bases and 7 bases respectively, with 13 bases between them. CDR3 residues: CAWSLERRNTIYF. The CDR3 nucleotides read TGTGCCTGGAGCCTTGAGAGGAGGAACACCATATATTTT.

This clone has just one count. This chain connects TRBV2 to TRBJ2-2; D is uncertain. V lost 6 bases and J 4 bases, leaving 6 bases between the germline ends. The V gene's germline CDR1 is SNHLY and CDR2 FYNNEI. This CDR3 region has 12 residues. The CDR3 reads CASRQFTGELFF. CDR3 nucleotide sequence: TGTGCCAGCAGACAGTTCACCGGGGAGCTGTTTTTT.

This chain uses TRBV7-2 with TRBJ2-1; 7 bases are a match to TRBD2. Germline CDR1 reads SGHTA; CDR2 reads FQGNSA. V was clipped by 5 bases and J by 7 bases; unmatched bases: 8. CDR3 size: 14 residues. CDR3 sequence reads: CASSPRGGVNEQFF. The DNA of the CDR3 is TGTGCCAGCAGCCCCCGGGGAGGGGTAAATGAGCAGTTCTTC.